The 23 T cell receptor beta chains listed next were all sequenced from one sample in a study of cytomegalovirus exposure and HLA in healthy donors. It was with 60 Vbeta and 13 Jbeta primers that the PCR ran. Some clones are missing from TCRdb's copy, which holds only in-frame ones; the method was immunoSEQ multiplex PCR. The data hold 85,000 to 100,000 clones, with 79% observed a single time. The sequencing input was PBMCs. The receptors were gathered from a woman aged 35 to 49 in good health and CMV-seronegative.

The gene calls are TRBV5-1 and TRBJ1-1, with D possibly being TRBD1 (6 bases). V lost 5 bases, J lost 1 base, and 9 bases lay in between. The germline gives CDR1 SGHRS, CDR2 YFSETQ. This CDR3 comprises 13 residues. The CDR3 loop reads CASRQQGNTEAFF. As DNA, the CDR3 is TGCGCCAGCAGGCAACAGGGGAACACTGAAGCTTTCTTT.

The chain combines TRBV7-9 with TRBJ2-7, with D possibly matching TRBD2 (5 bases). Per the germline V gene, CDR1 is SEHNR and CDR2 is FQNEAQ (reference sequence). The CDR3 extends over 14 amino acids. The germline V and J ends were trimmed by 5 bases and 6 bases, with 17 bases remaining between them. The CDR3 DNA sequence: TGTGCCAGCAGCCCAGGTAGTAGCGTGGGCGAGCAGTACTTC. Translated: CASSPGSSVGEQYF.

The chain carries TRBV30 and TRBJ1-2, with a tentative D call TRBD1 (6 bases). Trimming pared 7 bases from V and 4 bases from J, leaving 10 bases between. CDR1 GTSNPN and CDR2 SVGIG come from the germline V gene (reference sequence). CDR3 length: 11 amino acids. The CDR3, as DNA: TGTGCCTCCTTAGGGGGCTATGGCTACACCTTC. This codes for CASLGGYGYTF. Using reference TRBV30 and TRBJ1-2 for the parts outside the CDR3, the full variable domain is SQTIHQWPATLVQPVGSPLSLECTVEGTSNPNLYWYRQAAGRGLQLLFYSVGIGQISSEVPQNLSASRPQDRQFILSSKKLLLSDSGFYLCASLGGYGYTFGSGTRLTVV.

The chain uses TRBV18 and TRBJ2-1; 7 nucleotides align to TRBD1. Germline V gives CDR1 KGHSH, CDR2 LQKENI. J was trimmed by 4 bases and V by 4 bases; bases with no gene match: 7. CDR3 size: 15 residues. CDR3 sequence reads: CASSRGGQQYNEQFF. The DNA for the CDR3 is TGTGCCAGCTCACGTGGGGGACAGCAGTACAATGAGCAGTTCTTC.

CDR3 coding DNA: TGTGCCAGCAGTTTAGGGCGGGGCTACGAGCAGTACTTC. This gives the protein CASSLGRGYEQYF. The chain combines TRBV27 with TRBJ2-7, with TRBD2 as a possible D gene (6 bases). V was cut by 2 bases and J by 3 bases, with 8 bases left in between. Germline V CDR1 and CDR2: MNHEY, SMNVEV (reference sequence). The CDR3 runs 13 residues.

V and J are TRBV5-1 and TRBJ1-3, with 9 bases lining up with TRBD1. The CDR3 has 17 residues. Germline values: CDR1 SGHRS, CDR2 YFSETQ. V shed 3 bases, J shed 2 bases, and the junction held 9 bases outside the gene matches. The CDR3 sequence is CASSSIPDRGTGNTIYF. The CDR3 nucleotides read TGCGCCAGCAGCTCGATACCGGACAGGGGAACTGGAAACACCATATATTTT.

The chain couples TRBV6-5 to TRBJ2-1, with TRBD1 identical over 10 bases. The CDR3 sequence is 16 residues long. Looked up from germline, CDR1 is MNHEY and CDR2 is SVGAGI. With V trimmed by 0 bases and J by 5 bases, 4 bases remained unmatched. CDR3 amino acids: CASSYSWTGGNNEQFF. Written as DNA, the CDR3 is TGTGCCAGCAGTTACTCTTGGACAGGGGGAAACAATGAGCAGTTCTTC.

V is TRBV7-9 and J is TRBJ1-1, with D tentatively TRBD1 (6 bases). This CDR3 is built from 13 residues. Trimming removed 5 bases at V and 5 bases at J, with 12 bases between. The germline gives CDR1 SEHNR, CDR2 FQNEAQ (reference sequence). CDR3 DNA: TGTGCCAGCAGCGTCAGGGGTGGGACTGAAGCTTTCTTT. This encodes CASSVRGGTEAFF.

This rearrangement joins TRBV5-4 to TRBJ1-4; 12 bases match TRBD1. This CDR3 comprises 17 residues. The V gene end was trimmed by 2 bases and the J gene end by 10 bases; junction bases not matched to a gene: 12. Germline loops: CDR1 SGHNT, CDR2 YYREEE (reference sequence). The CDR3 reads CASSLGGTGGNDVKLFF. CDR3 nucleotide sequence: TGTGCCAGCAGCTTAGGAGGGACAGGGGGCAACGACGTAAAACTGTTTTTT.

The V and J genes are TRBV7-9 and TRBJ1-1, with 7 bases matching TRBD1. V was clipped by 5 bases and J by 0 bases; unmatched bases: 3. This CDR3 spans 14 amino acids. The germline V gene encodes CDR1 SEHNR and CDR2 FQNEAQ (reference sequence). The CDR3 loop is CASSPGQVNTEAFF. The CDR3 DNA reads TGTGCCAGCAGCCCTGGACAGGTGAACACTGAAGCTTTCTTT.

The CDR3 region is CAWSVQGTGGGYTF. CDR3 sequence (DNA): TGTGCCTGGAGTGTACAGGGGACAGGGGGTGGCTACACCTTC. The chain has TRBV30 and TRBJ1-2, with 11 bases fitting TRBD1. Per the germline V gene, CDR1 is GTSNPN and CDR2 is SVGIG (reference sequence). With V trimmed by 0 bases and J by 7 bases, 4 bases remained unmatched. The CDR3 consists of 14 residues.

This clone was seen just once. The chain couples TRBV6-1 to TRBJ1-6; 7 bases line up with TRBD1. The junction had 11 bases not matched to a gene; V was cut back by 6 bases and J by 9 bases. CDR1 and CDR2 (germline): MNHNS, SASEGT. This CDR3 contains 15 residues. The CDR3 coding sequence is TGTGCCAGCAGCGTAACAGGGGAAGCGGCTTCACCCCTCCACTTT. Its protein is CASSVTGEAASPLHF.

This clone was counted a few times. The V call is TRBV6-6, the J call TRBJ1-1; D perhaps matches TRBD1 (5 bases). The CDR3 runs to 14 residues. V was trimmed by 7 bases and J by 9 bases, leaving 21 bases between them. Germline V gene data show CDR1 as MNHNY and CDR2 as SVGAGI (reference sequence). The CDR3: CASNQGAGAEKAFF. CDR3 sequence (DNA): TGTGCCAGCAATCAGGGAGCGGGAGCTGAAAAAGCTTTCTTT.

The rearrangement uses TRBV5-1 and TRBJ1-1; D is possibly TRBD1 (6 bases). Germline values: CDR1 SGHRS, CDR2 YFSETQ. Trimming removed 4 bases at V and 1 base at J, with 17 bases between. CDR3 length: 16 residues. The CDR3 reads CASSGGGGAANTEAFF. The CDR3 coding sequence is TGCGCCAGCAGCGGGGGGGGCGGGGCAGCGAACACTGAAGCTTTCTTT.

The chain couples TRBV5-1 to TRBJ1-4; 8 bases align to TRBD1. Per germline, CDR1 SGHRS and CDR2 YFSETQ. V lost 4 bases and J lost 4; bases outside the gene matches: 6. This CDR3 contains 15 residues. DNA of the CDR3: TGCGCCAGCAGCCGGGACAGGCCCCTTAATGAAAAACTGTTTTTT. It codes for CASSRDRPLNEKLFF.

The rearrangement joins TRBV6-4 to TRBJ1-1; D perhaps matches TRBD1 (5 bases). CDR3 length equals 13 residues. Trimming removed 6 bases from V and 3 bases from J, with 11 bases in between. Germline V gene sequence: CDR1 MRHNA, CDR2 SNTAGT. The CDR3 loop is CASSQGIYTEAFF. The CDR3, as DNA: TGTGCCAGCAGCCAGGGAATATACACTGAAGCTTTCTTT.

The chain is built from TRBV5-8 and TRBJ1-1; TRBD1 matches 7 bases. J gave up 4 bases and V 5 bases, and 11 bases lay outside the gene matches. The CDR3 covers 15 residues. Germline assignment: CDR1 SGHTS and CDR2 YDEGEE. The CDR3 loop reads CASRYRGRYGTEAFF. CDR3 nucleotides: TGTGCCAGCAGATACAGGGGAAGATACGGCACTGAAGCTTTCTTT.

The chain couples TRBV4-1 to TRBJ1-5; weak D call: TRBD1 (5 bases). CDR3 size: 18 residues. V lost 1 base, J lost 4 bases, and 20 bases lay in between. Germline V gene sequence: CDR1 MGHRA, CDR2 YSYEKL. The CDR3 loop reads CASSQGLRQGERNQPQHF. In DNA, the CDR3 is TGCGCCAGCAGCCAAGGACTTAGGCAGGGTGAAAGAAATCAGCCCCAGCATTTT.

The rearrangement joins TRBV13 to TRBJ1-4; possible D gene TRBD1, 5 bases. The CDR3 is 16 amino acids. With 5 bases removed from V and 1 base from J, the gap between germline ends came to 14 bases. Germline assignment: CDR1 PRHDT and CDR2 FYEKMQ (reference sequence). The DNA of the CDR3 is TGTGCCAGCAGCGGCAGGGTTACAGGAACTAATGAAAAACTGTTTTTT. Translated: CASSGRVTGTNEKLFF.

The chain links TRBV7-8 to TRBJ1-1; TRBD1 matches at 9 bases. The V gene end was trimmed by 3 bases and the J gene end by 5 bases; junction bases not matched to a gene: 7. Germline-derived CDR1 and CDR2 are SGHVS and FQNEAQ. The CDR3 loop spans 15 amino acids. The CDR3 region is CASSLRDRVGTEAFF. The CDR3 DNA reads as TGTGCCAGCAGCTTGCGGGACAGGGTAGGAACTGAAGCTTTCTTT.

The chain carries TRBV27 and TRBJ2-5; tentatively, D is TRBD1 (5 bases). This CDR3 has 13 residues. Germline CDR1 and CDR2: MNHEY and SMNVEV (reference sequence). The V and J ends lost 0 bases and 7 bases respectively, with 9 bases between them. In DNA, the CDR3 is TGTGCCAGCAGTTTATCGCAGGGCGGGACCCAGTACTTC. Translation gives CASSLSQGGTQYF.

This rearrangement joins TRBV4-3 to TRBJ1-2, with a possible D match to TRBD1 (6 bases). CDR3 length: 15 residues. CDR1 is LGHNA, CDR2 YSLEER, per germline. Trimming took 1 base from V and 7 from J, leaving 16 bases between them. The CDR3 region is CASSQGKTGASGYTF. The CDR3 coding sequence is TGCGCCAGCAGCCAAGGGAAGACAGGCGCGAGTGGCTACACCTTC.

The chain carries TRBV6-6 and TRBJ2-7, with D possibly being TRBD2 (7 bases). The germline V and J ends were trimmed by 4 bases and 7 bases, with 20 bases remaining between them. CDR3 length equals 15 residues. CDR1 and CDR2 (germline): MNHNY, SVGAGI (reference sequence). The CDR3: CASSSPRGRGGEQYF. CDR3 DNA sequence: TGTGCCAGCAGTTCCCCTCGGGGCAGGGGAGGGGAGCAGTACTTC.